These 26 T cell receptor beta chains came from one sample sequenced in a study of cytomegalovirus exposure and HLA in healthy donors listed by TCRdb under 2017. The library was generated by the immunoSEQ multiplex PCR assay. Here the immuneACCESS table is served through TCRdb, limited to in-frame sequences with V and J called. Missing clones are a known gap in these copies; in checked studies unresolved V genes cover under half, and the rest lacks a known reason. The sample records 100,000 to 120,000 clones, about 85% of which are singletons. The ten largest clonotypes hold 4% of the sample. Source material: PBMCs. The receptors were gathered from a woman under 30 in good health and CMV-seropositive.

V is TRBV19 and J is TRBJ2-1, with 11 nucleotides matching TRBD2. This CDR3 is 17 amino acids long. Looked up from germline, CDR1 is LNHDA and CDR2 is SQIVND (reference sequence). Trimming cost V 5 bases and J 7 bases; bases outside gene matches: 13. The CDR3 nucleotides are TGTGCCAGTAGTCCCGGACAGGGAACTAGCGGGAGAAATGAGCAGTTCTTC. It encodes CASSPGQGTSGRNEQFF.

The chain has TRBV7-8 and TRBJ2-1; TRBD2 agrees at 10 bases. The CDR3 has 18 residues. Germline loops: CDR1 SGHVS, CDR2 FQNEAQ. With V trimmed by 6 bases and J by 8 bases, 19 bases remained unmatched. For the CDR3, the DNA is TGTGCCAGCAGGGATCAGTGGACTAGCGGAACCGACGGGGATGAGCAGTTCTTC. As protein: CASRDQWTSGTDGDEQFF.

The J gene is TRBJ2-3, the V gene TRBV7-9, with 8 bases that match TRBD2. This CDR3 has 15 amino acids. Germline CDR1 and CDR2: SEHNR and FQNEAQ (reference sequence). CDR3 sequence (DNA): TGTGCTGCAACAGGGTCCAGCGGGGGCCCGGGGACGCAGTATTTT. This gives the protein CAATGSSGGPGTQYF.

The chain is built from TRBV27 and TRBJ1-6; D is unclear. The CDR3 extends over 14 amino acids. V gave up 6 bases and J gave up 5 bases, with 11 bases separating them. The germline CDR1 and CDR2 sequences are MNHEY and SMNVEV (reference sequence). The CDR3: CASRLVQNNSPLHF. The CDR3 region has the DNA TGTGCCAGCAGGCTAGTTCAAAATAATTCACCCCTCCACTTT.

This chain uses TRBV5-1 with TRBJ2-7; TRBD2 matches 7 bases. The CDR3 is 16 amino acids. V trimming: 0 bases; J trimming: 0 bases; junction bases outside the gene matches: 6. Germline V lookup: CDR1 SGHRS, CDR2 YFSETQ. Here the CDR3 DNA reads TGCGCCAGCAGCTTGGGGCGGGGGAGAAACTCCTACGAGCAGTACTTC. Its translation is CASSLGRGRNSYEQYF.

This chain connects TRBV29-1 to TRBJ2-1; possibly TRBD2 for D (5 bases). Trimming stripped 3 bases from V and 5 bases from J, with 14 bases between. The germline V gene encodes CDR1 SQVTM and CDR2 ANQGSEA. The CDR3 extends over 14 amino acids. CDR3 sequence: CSVDSRTADNEQFF. As DNA, the CDR3 is TGCAGCGTTGATTCCAGGACTGCCGACAATGAGCAGTTCTTC.

V usage is TRBV5-1 and J usage is TRBJ2-2; TRBD1 might be the D (6 bases). Per the germline V gene, CDR1 is SGHRS and CDR2 is YFSETQ. Trimming pared 4 bases from V and 3 bases from J, leaving 19 bases between. The CDR3 covers 17 residues. CDR3 region: CASSMSPDRPDTGELFF. The CDR3 nucleotides read TGCGCCAGCAGCATGAGCCCTGACAGGCCCGACACCGGGGAGCTGTTTTTT. Full variable domain (rest looked up from reference TRBV5-1 and TRBJ2-2): KAGVTQTPRYLIKTRGQQVTLSCSPISGHRSVSWYQQTPGQGLQFLFEYFSETQRNKGNFPGRFSGRQFSNSRSEMNVSTLELGDSALYLCASSMSPDRPDTGELFFGEGSRLTVL.

The chain uses TRBV9 and TRBJ2-7; TRBD2 might be the D (5 bases). Trimming took off 3 bases at V and 5 bases at J, with 15 bases between the two ends. This CDR3 contains 14 residues. CDR1 and CDR2 from the germline V gene are SGDLS and YYNGEE. CDR3 residues: CASSADGSINEQYF. In DNA form, the CDR3 reads TGTGCCAGCAGCGCCGATGGGAGCATCAACGAGCAGTACTTC.

The chain's CDR3 is CASSERDSRSRPQHF. CDR3 nucleotide sequence: TGTGCCAGCAGTGAAAGGGACAGCAGGTCACGGCCCCAGCATTTT. The V gene is TRBV6-1, the J gene TRBJ1-5, with TRBD1 identical over 7 bases. The germline V gene encodes CDR1 MNHNS and CDR2 SASEGT. The trim removed 2 bases at V and 9 bases at J, leaving 10 bases unmatched. The CDR3 length is 15 residues.

This chain joins TRBV29-1 and TRBJ1-1; D is unresolved. CDR3 length: 15 amino acids. CDR1 is SQVTM, CDR2 ANQGSEA, per germline. V was trimmed by 3 bases and J by 2 bases, leaving 16 bases between them. CDR3 bases: TGCAGCGTTGATCCCCCTTGCGGCACCAACACTGAAGCTTTCTTT. This gives the protein CSVDPPCGTNTEAFF.

This chain links TRBV5-6 with TRBJ2-2, with 9 nucleotides matching TRBD2. This CDR3 is built from 15 residues. The ends lost 2 bases at V and 6 bases at J; junction bases unmatched: 5. Germline lookup yields CDR1 SGHDT and CDR2 YYEEEE. The CDR3 region is CASSLPGLASGELFF. Here the CDR3 DNA reads TGTGCCAGCAGCTTACCGGGACTAGCCTCCGGGGAGCTGTTTTTT.

The chain is built from TRBV5-4 and TRBJ1-1; 7 bases match TRBD1. The J segment lost 4 bases and the V segment lost 1 base, leaving 1 base of the junction unmatched. Germline loops: CDR1 SGHNT, CDR2 YYREEE (reference sequence). The CDR3 sequence is 13 residues long. CDR3 sequence (DNA): TGTGCCAGCAGCTTGAGGGGGCTCACTGAAGCTTTCTTT. Its translation is CASSLRGLTEAFF.

This clone was seen only a few times. V usage is TRBV10-3 and J usage is TRBJ1-5; D unresolved. The CDR3 runs to 13 residues. V gave up 10 bases and J gave up 0 bases, with 10 bases separating them. Germline loops: CDR1 ENHRY, CDR2 SYGVKD. CDR3 sequence reads: CATRLDSNQPQHF. The CDR3 DNA is TGTGCCACCCGACTGGATAGCAATCAGCCCCAGCATTTT.

The chain carries TRBV28 and TRBJ2-7; 8 bases agree with TRBD2. J was trimmed by 6 bases and V by 5 bases; bases with no gene match: 6. The CDR3 has 13 amino acids. Germline-derived CDR1 and CDR2 are MDHEN and SYDVKM. CDR3: CASSIAGWGEQYF. Here the CDR3 DNA reads TGTGCCAGCAGTATAGCGGGATGGGGCGAGCAGTACTTC.

The V and J genes are TRBV7-3 and TRBJ2-1; 7 nucleotides align to TRBD1. The CDR3 totals 16 residues. V dropped 3 bases and J dropped 7; count of bases not matched to a gene: 12. From germline, CDR1 is SGHTA and CDR2 FQGTGA. The CDR3 here is CASSLEGGPVGNEQFF. The CDR3 DNA is TGTGCCAGCAGCTTGGAAGGGGGCCCTGTGGGGAATGAGCAGTTCTTC.

The chain employs TRBV28 and TRBJ1-5, with D uncertain. The V gene lost 3 bases and the J gene lost 10 bases, with 19 bases spanning the gap. The germline CDR1 and CDR2 sequences are MDHEN and SYDVKM. This CDR3 spans 15 amino acids. CDR3 sequence: CASSFSGRVVVPQHF. Here the CDR3 DNA reads TGTGCCAGCAGTTTCAGCGGGCGGGTAGTGGTTCCCCAGCATTTT.

V and J are TRBV5-6 and TRBJ1-2; possible D gene TRBD1, 6 bases. The CDR3 covers 16 residues. V was cut by 0 bases and J by 5 bases, with 17 bases left in between. In germline, CDR1 is SGHDT, CDR2 YYEEEE. This chain's CDR3 is CASSLDRYRGAYGYTF. As DNA, the CDR3 is TGTGCCAGCAGCTTGGATAGGTACCGGGGGGCTTATGGCTACACCTTC.

The J gene is TRBJ1-4, the V gene TRBV4-2; D call uncertain. V was pared by 1 base and J by 3 bases, with 18 bases between. This CDR3 contains 18 residues. CDR1 and CDR2 (germline): LGHNA, YNFKEQ. The DNA of the CDR3 is TGTGCCAGCAGCCAAGCTGGGAAGCTACGGGAGGCTAATGAAAAACTGTTTTTT. Its protein product is CASSQAGKLREANEKLFF.

The rearrangement joins TRBV15 to TRBJ2-6; maybe TRBD1 (5 bases). The CDR3 is 16 residues long. V was cut by 3 bases and J by 0 bases, with 9 bases left in between. Germline CDR1 is LNHNV and CDR2 is YYDKDF (reference sequence). The CDR3 DNA is TGTGCCACCAGCAGTGGAACAGGCTCTGGGGCCAACGTCCTGACTTTC. It is translated as CATSSGTGSGANVLTF.

V usage is TRBV6-1 and J usage is TRBJ2-2; D is perhaps TRBD1 (5 bases). The V gene lost 6 bases and the J gene lost 3 bases, with 14 bases spanning the gap. The V gene's germline CDR1 is MNHNS and CDR2 SASEGT. The CDR3 is made up of 15 amino acids. The CDR3 is CASSLRVKDTGELFF. Here the CDR3 DNA reads TGTGCCAGCAGCCTCAGGGTGAAAGACACCGGGGAGCTGTTTTTT.

V usage is TRBV25-1 and J usage is TRBJ2-3; D gene unclear. V was shortened by 1 base and J by 3 bases, with 20 bases between the two germline ends. Germline V gives CDR1 MGHDK, CDR2 SYGVNS. The CDR3 extends over 18 amino acids. The CDR3, as DNA: TGTGCCAGCAGTGAATCGATCGGGTTCGAAGAGGAAACAGATACGCAGTATTTT. Protein: CASSESIGFEEETDTQYF.

The V and J genes are TRBV6-4 and TRBJ2-2, with 9 bases aligning to TRBD1. CDR1 and CDR2 from the germline V gene are MRHNA and SNTAGT. The CDR3 is made up of 14 amino acids. J gave up 3 bases and V 8 bases, and 4 bases lay outside the gene matches. The chain's CDR3 is CASSQGADTGELFF. In DNA, the CDR3 is TGTGCCAGCTCACAGGGGGCTGACACCGGGGAGCTGTTTTTT.

V and J are TRBV28 and TRBJ2-7; the match to TRBD2 covers 10 bases. The V segment lost 0 bases and the J segment 6 bases; nucleotides outside the gene matches: 5. There are 15 residues in the CDR3. In germline, CDR1 is MDHEN, CDR2 SYDVKM. CDR3 DNA: TGTGCCAGCAGTTTATGGCTAGCGGGAGATGCCGAGCAGTACTTC. Its protein is CASSLWLAGDAEQYF.

This chain joins TRBV7-9 and TRBJ2-7; D remains unclear. CDR3 length equals 12 residues. Deletions cut 1 base from V and 2 bases from J, with 3 bases between. Per germline, CDR1 SEHNR and CDR2 FQNEAQ (reference sequence). The CDR3 loop is CASSLGTYEQYF. The CDR3 nucleotides read TGTGCCAGCAGCTTAGGTACCTACGAGCAGTACTTC.

The rearrangement joins TRBV2 to TRBJ2-1; weak D call: TRBD2 (6 bases). The CDR3 extends over 14 amino acids. Germline V CDR1 and CDR2: SNHLY, FYNNEI. With 5 bases removed from V and 6 bases from J, the gap between germline ends came to 14 bases. The DNA for the CDR3 is TGTGCCAGCAGTCGGACTATTTTGGGCAATGAGCAGTTCTTC. Protein product: CASSRTILGNEQFF.

This clone has a single count. This chain uses TRBV27 with TRBJ2-7; perhaps TRBD2 as D (6 bases). CDR1 and CDR2 (germline): MNHEY, SMNVEV (reference sequence). Trimming removed 5 bases from V and 7 bases from J, with 15 bases in between. This CDR3 has 13 residues. CDR3 bases: TGTGCCAGCAGTCCCCAACTAGCCGGGGAGCAGTACTTC. Its protein product is CASSPQLAGEQYF.